These 10 T cell receptor beta chains were all obtained from the same sample, sequenced in a study of blood T cells in healthy people across ages. Primed by a sample-barcoded 5' primer and a J-beta primer mix, a second PCR proceeded for about 6 to 12 cycles. TCRdb fed the 5' RACE reads into MiXCR, producing one record per CDR3 protein. The sample lists about 800,000 distinct CDR3 sequences, roughly 60% occurring once. Sequencing was done on a sample of blood. All receptors derive from a man aged 25-40 years in good health.

This rearrangement joins TRBV30 to TRBJ1-4, with D hard to call. V dropped 1 base and J dropped 8 bases, with 17 bases sitting between them. Germline loops: CDR1 GTSNPN, CDR2 SVGIG (reference sequence). This CDR3 spans 15 amino acids. Here the CDR3 reads CAWSARSRQGEKLFF. The CDR3 DNA sequence: TGTGCCTGGAGTGCCCGGAGTAGGCAAGGGGAAAAACTGTTTTTT.

The CDR3 bases are TGTGCCAGCAGTGGACGCGGGGCCCCTTCTGGGGCCAACGTCCTGACTTTC. Its protein is CASSGRGAPSGANVLTF. The chain employs TRBV2 and TRBJ2-6; perhaps TRBD2 as D (6 bases). CDR1 is SNHLY and CDR2 is FYNNEI in the germline V gene. V was pared by 4 bases and J by 1 base, with 14 bases between. This CDR3 spans 17 amino acids.

V usage is TRBV20-1 and J usage is TRBJ1-5, with D possibly TRBD1 on 6 matching bases. The CDR3 is 13 amino acids. V shed 5 bases and J shed 7 bases, with 15 bases lying between them. From germline, CDR1 is DFQATT and CDR2 SNEGSKA (reference sequence). In DNA form, the CDR3 reads TGCAGTGCTGTGTGGGGGCCCGGACAGCCCCAGCATTTT. Protein sequence: CSAVWGPGQPQHF.

In the case of this clonotype: Being one base from a much bigger clone, this may be a read error. The rearrangement uses TRBV3-1 and TRBJ2-6; TRBD1 matches at 7 bases. Germline V CDR1 and CDR2: LGHDT, YNNKEL (reference sequence). With 3 bases clipped from V and 2 bases from J, the junction kept 7 bases outside the gene matches. This CDR3 is 17 amino acids long. The CDR3 DNA reads as TGTGCCAGCAGCCAGTTAGGGGGCTCCCCTGGGGCCAACGTCCTGACTTTC. Translated: CASSQLGGSPGANVLTF.

CDR3 DNA sequence: TGCAGTGCTAGAGTACGTGGTTTAGGATCGCAGGGGGTTGGCTACACCTTC. This gives the protein CSARVRGLGSQGVGYTF. The chain carries TRBV20-1 and TRBJ1-2, with 7 positions matching TRBD1. CDR3 size: 17 residues. CDR1 and CDR2 from the germline V gene are DFQATT and SNEGSKA (reference sequence). J gave up 7 bases and V 1 base, and 18 bases lay outside the gene matches.

This chain connects TRBV5-6 to TRBJ2-3, with TRBD1 as a possible D gene (5 bases). The CDR3 spans 14 residues. Trimming took 0 bases from V and 4 from J, leaving 9 bases between them. Looked up from germline, CDR1 is SGHDT and CDR2 is YYEEEE. CDR3 sequence: CASSLGLGADTQYF. The CDR3 DNA is TGTGCCAGCAGCTTGGGATTAGGGGCAGATACGCAGTATTTT.

The gene calls are TRBV27 and TRBJ2-7; 7 nucleotides align to TRBD1. The junction had 7 bases not matched to a gene; V was cut back by 5 bases and J by 0 bases. CDR3 length: 15 residues. Germline values: CDR1 MNHEY, CDR2 SMNVEV (reference sequence). This CDR3 reads CASSPEGQHSYEQYF. In DNA, the CDR3 is TGTGCCAGCAGTCCAGAGGGACAGCACTCCTACGAGCAGTACTTC.

The J gene is TRBJ2-7, the V gene TRBV7-2; weak D call: TRBD1 (5 bases). In germline, CDR1 is SGHTA, CDR2 FQGNSA. With 1 base removed from V and 6 bases from J, the gap between germline ends came to 13 bases. The CDR3 covers 14 residues. The CDR3 sequence: CASSLGGPTSEQYF. DNA for the CDR3: TGTGCCAGCAGCTTAGGGGGCCCGACAAGCGAGCAGTACTTC.

This clonotype was seen more than once but under ten times. This chain uses TRBV6-5 with TRBJ2-7; D is undetermined. Germline V gives CDR1 MNHEY, CDR2 SVGAGI. This CDR3 has 12 residues. Trimming cost V 8 bases and J 3 bases, with 11 bases left between them. CDR3 in DNA: TGTGCCAGCCTTGGTCCGTTCTACGAGCAGTACTTC. It yields the protein CASLGPFYEQYF.

This clonotype showed up many times. The CDR3 spells CASSPTGYEQYF. CDR3 coding DNA: TGTGCCAGCAGCCCGACAGGGTACGAGCAGTACTTC. V and J are TRBV7-9 and TRBJ2-7, with TRBD1 identical over 7 bases. V was pared by 5 bases and J by 4 bases, with 2 bases of the junction left unmatched. CDR3 length equals 12 residues. Germline loops: CDR1 SEHNR, CDR2 FQNEAQ (reference sequence).